This T cell receptor beta chain was obtained from a study of CD4 T cells in relation to SARS-CoV-2 and coronaviruses. The CDR3 has 13 residues. From germline, CDR1 is SGHRS and CDR2 YFSETQ. The ends were cut back, 4 bases at V and 4 bases at J, with 9 bases in the middle. CD4+ T cells from unexposed donors were obtained before the COVID-19 pandemic (2011-2018). After 10 to 11 days of culture, CD4+ T cells were isolated. The assay was immunoSEQ multiplex PCR, and TCRdb's table has in-frame clones only and misses some. This sample has under 20,000 clones, with 70% to 85% found just once. With regard to this clone: Its target is not known.

The receptor was isolated from a human donor in good health. The sequencing input was CD4+ T cells from PBMCs, cultured in vitro. The J gene is TRBJ2-1, the V gene TRBV5-1; D might be TRBD1 (6 bases). CDR3 DNA sequence: TGCGCCAGCAGCCCGGACAGTTACAATGAGCAGTTCTTC. Amino acid sequence: CASSPDSYNEQFF.